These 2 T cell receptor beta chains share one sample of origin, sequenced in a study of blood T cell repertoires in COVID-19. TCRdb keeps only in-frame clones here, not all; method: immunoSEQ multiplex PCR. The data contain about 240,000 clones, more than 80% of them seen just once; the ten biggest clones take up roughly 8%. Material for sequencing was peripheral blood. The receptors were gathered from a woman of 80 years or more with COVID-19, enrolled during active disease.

The CDR3 DNA is TGTGCCAGCAGCCAAGTAGGTTCAGGTTCTTCACCCCTCCACTTT. Translation gives CASSQVGSGSSPLHF. The chain carries TRBV4-2 and TRBJ1-6; D is unresolved. The germline CDR1 and CDR2 sequences are LGHNA and YNFKEQ. Trimming removed 1 base from V and 9 bases from J, with 13 bases in between. CDR3 length: 15 residues.

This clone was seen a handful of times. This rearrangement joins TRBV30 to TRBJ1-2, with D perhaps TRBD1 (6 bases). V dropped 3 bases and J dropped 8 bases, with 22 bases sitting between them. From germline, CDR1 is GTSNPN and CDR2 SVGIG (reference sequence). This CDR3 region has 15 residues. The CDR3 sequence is CAWSDGGRGRHGYTF. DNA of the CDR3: TGTGCCTGGAGCGACGGGGGGCGGGGTCGCCACGGCTACACCTTC.